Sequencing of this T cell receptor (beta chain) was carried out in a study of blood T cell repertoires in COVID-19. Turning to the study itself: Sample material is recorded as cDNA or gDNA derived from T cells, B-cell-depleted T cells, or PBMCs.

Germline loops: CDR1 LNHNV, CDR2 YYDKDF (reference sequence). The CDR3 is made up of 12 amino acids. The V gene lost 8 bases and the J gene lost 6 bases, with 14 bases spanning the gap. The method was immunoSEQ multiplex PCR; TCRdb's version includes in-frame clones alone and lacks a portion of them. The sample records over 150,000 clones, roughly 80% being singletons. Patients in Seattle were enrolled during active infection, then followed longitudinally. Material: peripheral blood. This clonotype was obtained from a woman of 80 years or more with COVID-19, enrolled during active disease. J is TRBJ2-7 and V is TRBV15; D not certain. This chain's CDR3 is CATEAPGREQYF. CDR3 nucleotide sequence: TGTGCCACCGAAGCCCCCGGTCGCGAGCAGTACTTC.